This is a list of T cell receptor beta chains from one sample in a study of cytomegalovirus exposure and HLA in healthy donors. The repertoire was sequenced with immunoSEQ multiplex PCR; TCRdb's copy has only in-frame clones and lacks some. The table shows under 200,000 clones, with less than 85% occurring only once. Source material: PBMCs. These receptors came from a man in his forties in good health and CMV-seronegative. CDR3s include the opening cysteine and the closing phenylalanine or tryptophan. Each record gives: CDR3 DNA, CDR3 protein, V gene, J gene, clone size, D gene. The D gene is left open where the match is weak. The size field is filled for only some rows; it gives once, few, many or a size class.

CDR3nt: TGCGCCAGCAGCGGGACAGGGTCCTTAGGGCAGTACTTC; CDR3aa: CASSGTGSLGQYF; v_gene: TRBV5-1; j_gene: TRBJ2-7; abundance: -; d_gene: TRBD1
CDR3nt: TGTGCCAGCAGCCCTAGCGGGAGGGAGACCCAGTACTTC; CDR3aa: CASSPSGRETQYF; v_gene: TRBV6-6; j_gene: TRBJ2-5; abundance: -; d_gene: TRBD2
CDR3nt: TGCGCCAGCAGCCCTAACCGAGAGCGAACTGAAGCTTTCTTT; CDR3aa: CASSPNRERTEAFF; v_gene: TRBV5-1; j_gene: TRBJ1-1; abundance: -; d_gene: -
CDR3nt: TGTGCCATCAGTGGAACAGGGAACACTGAAGCTTTCTTT; CDR3aa: CAISGTGNTEAFF; v_gene: TRBV10-3; j_gene: TRBJ1-1; abundance: -; d_gene: -
CDR3nt: TGTGCCAGCAGAGAGGACAGGGGCAATCAGCCCCAGCATTTT; CDR3aa: CASREDRGNQPQHF; v_gene: TRBV2; j_gene: TRBJ1-5; abundance: -; d_gene: TRBD1
CDR3nt: TGTGCCAGCAGTTACTCGATAGTGGGGCCGATCTATGGCTACACCTTC; CDR3aa: CASSYSIVGPIYGYTF; v_gene: TRBV6-5; j_gene: TRBJ1-2; abundance: few; d_gene: -
CDR3nt: TGTGCTAGTGGTTTTAAGGAAGCGGGACAGGGGATCGGCTACACCTTC; CDR3aa: CASGFKEAGQGIGYTF; v_gene: TRBV12-5; j_gene: TRBJ1-2; abundance: once; d_gene: TRBD1
CDR3nt: TGTGCCAGCAGCTTAGAACGACTAGCGGGAGGGAGGAATCACAATGAGCAGTTCTTC; CDR3aa: CASSLERLAGGRNHNEQFF; v_gene: TRBV7-9; j_gene: TRBJ2-1; abundance: -; d_gene: TRBD2
CDR3nt: TGTGCCAGCTCACCGACAGGGACTCGGGCGGGAGATACGCAGTATTTT; CDR3aa: CASSPTGTRAGDTQYF; v_gene: TRBV18; j_gene: TRBJ2-3; abundance: -; d_gene: -
CDR3nt: TGCAGCGTTGAATCCGGCAGGGGGATCGACGAGCAGTACTTC; CDR3aa: CSVESGRGIDEQYF; v_gene: TRBV29-1; j_gene: TRBJ2-7; abundance: -; d_gene: TRBD1
CDR3nt: TGTGCCAGCAGCTCGCAGGGGGCGAACTATGGCTACACCTTC; CDR3aa: CASSSQGANYGYTF; v_gene: TRBV5-6; j_gene: TRBJ1-2; abundance: -; d_gene: TRBD1
CDR3nt: TGTGCCAGCAGCTTGGTGGGACAGGGGGCCGGTGATACGCAGTATTTT; CDR3aa: CASSLVGQGAGDTQYF; v_gene: TRBV7-9; j_gene: TRBJ2-3; abundance: -; d_gene: TRBD1
CDR3nt: TGTGCCTGGAGTGTACAGGGCAATCAGCCCCAGCATTTT; CDR3aa: CAWSVQGNQPQHF; v_gene: TRBV30; j_gene: TRBJ1-5; abundance: once; d_gene: -
CDR3nt: TGTGCCAGCAGACCGTTGGGACTTAACACCGGGGAGCTGTTTTTT; CDR3aa: CASRPLGLNTGELFF; v_gene: TRBV7-9; j_gene: TRBJ2-2; abundance: -; d_gene: -
CDR3nt: TGTGCCAGTACCCCCTCCCTAGGGAGCACTGAAGCTTTCTTT; CDR3aa: CASTPSLGSTEAFF; v_gene: TRBV19; j_gene: TRBJ1-1; abundance: -; d_gene: -
CDR3nt: TGTGCCAGCAGCTTTATCCCCGAGGCAGCTAACTATGGCTACACCTTC; CDR3aa: CASSFIPEAANYGYTF; v_gene: TRBV5-5; j_gene: TRBJ1-2; abundance: -; d_gene: -
CDR3nt: TGTGCCAGCAGCTCCCGGCCTAGCGGTAGCACAGATACGCAGTATTTT; CDR3aa: CASSSRPSGSTDTQYF; v_gene: TRBV7-2; j_gene: TRBJ2-3; abundance: few; d_gene: TRBD2
CDR3nt: TGTGCCAGCAGCCTTCGCGGGGACAGCTCCTACAATGAGCAGTTCTTC; CDR3aa: CASSLRGDSSYNEQFF; v_gene: TRBV9; j_gene: TRBJ2-1; abundance: few; d_gene: -
CDR3nt: TGTGCCAGCAGCTTACTAGCGGGACCCACAGATACGCAGTATTTT; CDR3aa: CASSLLAGPTDTQYF; v_gene: TRBV7-3; j_gene: TRBJ2-3; abundance: -; d_gene: TRBD2
CDR3nt: TGTGCCAGCAGTGAAGTGACAGGGCCCTATGGCTACACCTTC; CDR3aa: CASSEVTGPYGYTF; v_gene: TRBV6-1; j_gene: TRBJ1-2; abundance: -; d_gene: TRBD1
CDR3nt: TGCGCCAGCAGCTTTGACAGGGCCTACGAGCAGTACTTC; CDR3aa: CASSFDRAYEQYF; v_gene: TRBV5-1; j_gene: TRBJ2-7; abundance: -; d_gene: TRBD1
CDR3nt: TGCGCCAGCAGCCAAGACTCATCCCCTAGTCTAGCCAAAAACATTCAGTACTTC; CDR3aa: CASSQDSSPSLAKNIQYF; v_gene: TRBV4-3; j_gene: TRBJ2-4; abundance: once; d_gene: -
CDR3nt: TGTGCCAGCAGTGACCGAGAGCTATACGAGCAGTACTTC; CDR3aa: CASSDRELYEQYF; v_gene: TRBV25-1; j_gene: TRBJ2-7; abundance: -; d_gene: -
CDR3nt: TGTGCCATCAGTGTGGAAAGACTAGCGGCCGTTTCCTACAATGAGCAGTTCTTC; CDR3aa: CAISVERLAAVSYNEQFF; v_gene: TRBV10-3; j_gene: TRBJ2-1; abundance: -; d_gene: TRBD2
CDR3nt: TGCGCCAGCAGCACGACAGGGGGCTCCTACAATGAGCAGTTCTTC; CDR3aa: CASSTTGGSYNEQFF; v_gene: TRBV5-1; j_gene: TRBJ2-1; abundance: -; d_gene: TRBD1
CDR3nt: TGTGCCAGCAGTGGAAAGCGAATGGGCGGGGAGCTGTTTTTT; CDR3aa: CASSGKRMGGELFF; v_gene: TRBV2; j_gene: TRBJ2-2; abundance: once; d_gene: -
CDR3nt: TGTGCCAGCAGCTTCAGGGGGCAGAATTCACCCCTCCACTTT; CDR3aa: CASSFRGQNSPLHF; v_gene: TRBV7-8; j_gene: TRBJ1-6; abundance: few; d_gene: TRBD1
CDR3nt: TGTGCCAGCAGGGTTAGCGGGGGGGCCTACGAGCAGTACTTC; CDR3aa: CASRVSGGAYEQYF; v_gene: TRBV6-5; j_gene: TRBJ2-7; abundance: -; d_gene: TRBD2
CDR3nt: TGCGCCAGCAGCCAAGATTTCAGGAGCACAGATACGCAGTATTTT; CDR3aa: CASSQDFRSTDTQYF; v_gene: TRBV4-3; j_gene: TRBJ2-3; abundance: once; d_gene: -
CDR3nt: TGCGCCAGCAGCTCCCTTTACGAGCAGTACTTC; CDR3aa: CASSSLYEQYF; v_gene: TRBV5-1; j_gene: TRBJ2-7; abundance: -; d_gene: -
CDR3nt: TGTGCCAGCAGCTCACAGGTAGCCAAAAACATTCAGTACTTC; CDR3aa: CASSSQVAKNIQYF; v_gene: TRBV13; j_gene: TRBJ2-4; abundance: once; d_gene: -
CDR3nt: TGTGCCATCAGTGCCGGGACTACTTTGGAGCAGTACTTC; CDR3aa: CAISAGTTLEQYF; v_gene: TRBV10-3; j_gene: TRBJ2-7; abundance: -; d_gene: TRBD2
CDR3nt: TGCGCCAGCAGCTTGGCAACAGGGGGAGGACTCCTTAGCTCCTACAATGAGCAGTTCTTC; CDR3aa: CASSLATGGGLLSSYNEQFF; v_gene: TRBV5-1; j_gene: TRBJ2-1; abundance: -; d_gene: TRBD1
CDR3nt: TGTGCCAGCAGTCCCCGGGTCAACACTGAAGCTTTCTTT; CDR3aa: CASSPRVNTEAFF; v_gene: TRBV27; j_gene: TRBJ1-1; abundance: -; d_gene: -
CDR3nt: TGCAGCGTTAGACGGGAGGGGGCCAACGTCCTGACTTTC; CDR3aa: CSVRREGANVLTF; v_gene: TRBV29-1; j_gene: TRBJ2-6; abundance: -; d_gene: -
CDR3nt: TGTGCCAGCAGCTTGGACAGTCGCAATCAGCCCCAGCATTTT; CDR3aa: CASSLDSRNQPQHF; v_gene: TRBV7-2; j_gene: TRBJ1-5; abundance: once; d_gene: -
CDR3nt: TGTGCCAGTAGTTTGATCGGCCAGGGGGCTACCGGGGAGCTGTTTTTT; CDR3aa: CASSLIGQGATGELFF; v_gene: TRBV19; j_gene: TRBJ2-2; abundance: few; d_gene: TRBD1
CDR3nt: TGTGCCAGTAGTATGGACAGGGAGAGTGAGCAGTTCTTC; CDR3aa: CASSMDRESEQFF; v_gene: TRBV19; j_gene: TRBJ2-1; abundance: -; d_gene: TRBD1
CDR3nt: TGTGCCAGTAGTATCGGGACAGGGCGGTCGGAGACCCAGTACTTC; CDR3aa: CASSIGTGRSETQYF; v_gene: TRBV19; j_gene: TRBJ2-5; abundance: -; d_gene: TRBD1
CDR3nt: TGTGCCTGGAGCCCGGGGGAGGGAGATACGCAGTATTTT; CDR3aa: CAWSPGEGDTQYF; v_gene: TRBV30; j_gene: TRBJ2-3; abundance: once; d_gene: TRBD2
CDR3nt: TGTGCCAGCAGCCCCAGGGGGCTCGGTTCACCCCTCCACTTT; CDR3aa: CASSPRGLGSPLHF; v_gene: TRBV14; j_gene: TRBJ1-6; abundance: few; d_gene: TRBD1
CDR3nt: TGCGCCAGCAGCTTGCATGGGACAGGGGACTATAATTCACCCCTCCACTTT; CDR3aa: CASSLHGTGDYNSPLHF; v_gene: TRBV5-1; j_gene: TRBJ1-6; abundance: -; d_gene: TRBD1
CDR3nt: TGTGCCAGCAGCCCAGCCTCCGGACTAGCTCGCTACAATGAGCAGTTCTTC; CDR3aa: CASSPASGLARYNEQFF; v_gene: TRBV5-4; j_gene: TRBJ2-1; abundance: -; d_gene: TRBD2
CDR3nt: TGCGCCAGCAGTCGCCCAGGCCTCTCCTACGAGCAGTACTTC; CDR3aa: CASSRPGLSYEQYF; v_gene: TRBV23-1; j_gene: TRBJ2-7; abundance: -; d_gene: -
CDR3nt: TGTGCCAGCAGTGGATGGGCCTCCTACGAGCAGTACTTC; CDR3aa: CASSGWASYEQYF; v_gene: TRBV25-1; j_gene: TRBJ2-7; abundance: -; d_gene: -
CDR3nt: TGTGCCAGCAGCTTGTTGCAGGGTAAAGGTACTGGGGCCAACGTCCTGACTTTC; CDR3aa: CASSLLQGKGTGANVLTF; v_gene: TRBV5-6; j_gene: TRBJ2-6; abundance: -; d_gene: -
CDR3nt: TGTGCCACCTCCGGGGTAGGGGGCTATGGCTACACCTTC; CDR3aa: CATSGVGGYGYTF; v_gene: TRBV19; j_gene: TRBJ1-2; abundance: once; d_gene: -
CDR3nt: TGCGCCAGCGCCCACAGGGGGGGGCTCTCCTACGAGCAGTACTTC; CDR3aa: CASAHRGGLSYEQYF; v_gene: TRBV23-1; j_gene: TRBJ2-7; abundance: -; d_gene: -
CDR3nt: TGTGCCAGCAGTCGAGGACAGTGGGGATACAATGAGCAGTTCTTC; CDR3aa: CASSRGQWGYNEQFF; v_gene: TRBV5-6; j_gene: TRBJ2-1; abundance: -; d_gene: -
CDR3nt: TGTGCCAGCTCACCGATTGTTAGCGGGGGCACAGATACGCAGTATTTT; CDR3aa: CASSPIVSGGTDTQYF; v_gene: TRBV18; j_gene: TRBJ2-3; abundance: -; d_gene: TRBD2
CDR3nt: TGTGCCAGTAGCTCATTAGGCGGGACAGGAAATCAGCCCCAGCATTTT; CDR3aa: CASSSLGGTGNQPQHF; v_gene: TRBV19; j_gene: TRBJ1-5; abundance: few; d_gene: TRBD1
CDR3nt: TGTGCCAGCAGCACCGGACAGATCAACAGCAATCAGCCCCAGCATTTT; CDR3aa: CASSTGQINSNQPQHF; v_gene: TRBV5-6; j_gene: TRBJ1-5; abundance: -; d_gene: -
CDR3nt: TGTGCCAGCACTCGAAGCGGGGGTAACAGTGTCAATGAAAAACTGTTTTTT; CDR3aa: CASTRSGGNSVNEKLFF; v_gene: TRBV25-1; j_gene: TRBJ1-4; abundance: -; d_gene: -
CDR3nt: TGCGCCAGCAGCCCAACCGTGGACAGGGCGAACACTGAAGCTTTCTTT; CDR3aa: CASSPTVDRANTEAFF; v_gene: TRBV5-1; j_gene: TRBJ1-1; abundance: -; d_gene: TRBD1
CDR3nt: TGTGCCAGCAGTACTGGACAGTGGAGCGAGCAGTACTTC; CDR3aa: CASSTGQWSEQYF; v_gene: TRBV27; j_gene: TRBJ2-7; abundance: -; d_gene: -
CDR3nt: TGTGCCAGCAGTCCTGGGACCGACAGGAGAACTCAAGAGACCCAGTACTTC; CDR3aa: CASSPGTDRRTQETQYF; v_gene: TRBV5-8; j_gene: TRBJ2-5; abundance: -; d_gene: -
CDR3nt: TGTGCCAGTAGTATTGACGGGAGGAGTACGGGTGAGCAGTTCTTC; CDR3aa: CASSIDGRSTGEQFF; v_gene: TRBV19; j_gene: TRBJ2-1; abundance: -; d_gene: TRBD2
CDR3nt: TGTGCCAGTAGTATTTGGGGGGTTGGAGCCAAAAACATTCAGTACTTC; CDR3aa: CASSIWGVGAKNIQYF; v_gene: TRBV19; j_gene: TRBJ2-4; abundance: -; d_gene: -